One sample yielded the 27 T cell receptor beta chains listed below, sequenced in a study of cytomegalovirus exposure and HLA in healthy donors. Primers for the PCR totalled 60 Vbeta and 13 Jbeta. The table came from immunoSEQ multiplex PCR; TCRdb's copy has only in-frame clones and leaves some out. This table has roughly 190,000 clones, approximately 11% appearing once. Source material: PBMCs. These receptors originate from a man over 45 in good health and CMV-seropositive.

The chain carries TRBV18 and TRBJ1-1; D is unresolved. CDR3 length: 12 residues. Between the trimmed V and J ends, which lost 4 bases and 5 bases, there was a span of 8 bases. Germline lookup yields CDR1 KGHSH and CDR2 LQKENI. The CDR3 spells CASSRRETEAFF. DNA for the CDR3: TGTGCCAGCTCACGACGGGAAACTGAAGCTTTCTTT.

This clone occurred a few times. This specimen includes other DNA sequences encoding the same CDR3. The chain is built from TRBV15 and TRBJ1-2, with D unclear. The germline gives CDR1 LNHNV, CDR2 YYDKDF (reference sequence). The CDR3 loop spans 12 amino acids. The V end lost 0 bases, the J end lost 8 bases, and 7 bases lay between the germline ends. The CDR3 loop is CATSRDRGGYTF. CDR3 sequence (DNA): TGTGCCACCAGCAGAGATCGGGGAGGCTACACCTTC.

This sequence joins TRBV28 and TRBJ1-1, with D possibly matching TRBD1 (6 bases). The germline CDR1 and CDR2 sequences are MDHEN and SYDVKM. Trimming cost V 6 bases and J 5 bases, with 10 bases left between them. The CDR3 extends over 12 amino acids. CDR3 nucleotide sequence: TGTGCCAGCAGGCAAGACAGGACTGAAGCTTTCTTT. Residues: CASRQDRTEAFF. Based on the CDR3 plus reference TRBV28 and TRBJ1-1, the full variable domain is DVKVTQSSRYLVKRTGEKVFLECVQDMDHENMFWYRQDPGLGLRLIYFSYDVKMKEKGDIPEGYSVSREKKERFSLILESASTNQTSMYLCASRQDRTEAFFGQGTRLTVV.

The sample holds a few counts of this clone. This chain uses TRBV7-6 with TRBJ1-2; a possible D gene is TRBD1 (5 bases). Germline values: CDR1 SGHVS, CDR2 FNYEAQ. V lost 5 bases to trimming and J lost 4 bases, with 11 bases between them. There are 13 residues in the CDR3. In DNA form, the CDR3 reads TGTGCCAGCAGCATGGGGGGGATCTATGGCTACACCTTC. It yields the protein CASSMGGIYGYTF. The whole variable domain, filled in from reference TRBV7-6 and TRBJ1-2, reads GAGVSQSPRYKVTKRGQDVALRCDPISGHVSLYWYRQALGQGPEFLTYFNYEAQQDKSGLPNDRFSAERPEGSISTLTIQRTEQRDSAMYRCASSMGGIYGYTFGSGTRLTVV.

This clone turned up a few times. The DNA of the CDR3 is TGTGCCAGCAGCGTTCTTAGCTCCTATAATTCACCCCTCCACTTT. Translating it yields CASSVLSSYNSPLHF. The V gene is TRBV9, the J gene TRBJ1-6; D ambiguous. The CDR3 runs to 15 residues. Trimming took off 2 bases at V and 0 bases at J, with 6 bases between the two ends. Germline lookup yields CDR1 SGDLS and CDR2 YYNGEE.

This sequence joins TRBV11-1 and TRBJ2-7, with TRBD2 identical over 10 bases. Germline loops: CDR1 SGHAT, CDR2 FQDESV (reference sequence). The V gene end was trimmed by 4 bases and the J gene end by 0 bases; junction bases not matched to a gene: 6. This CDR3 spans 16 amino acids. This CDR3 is CASSWASGGLSYEQYF. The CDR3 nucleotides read TGTGCCAGCAGCTGGGCTAGCGGGGGCCTCTCCTACGAGCAGTACTTC.

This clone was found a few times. DNA for the CDR3: TGTGCCAGCAGTGAAAACGCGGCCCATGAGCAGTTCTTC. It is translated as CASSENAAHEQFF. The chain carries TRBV2 and TRBJ2-1; no definite D call. Per the germline V gene, CDR1 is SNHLY and CDR2 is FYNNEI. The CDR3 loop spans 13 amino acids. V shed 2 bases and J shed 8 bases, with 10 bases lying between them.

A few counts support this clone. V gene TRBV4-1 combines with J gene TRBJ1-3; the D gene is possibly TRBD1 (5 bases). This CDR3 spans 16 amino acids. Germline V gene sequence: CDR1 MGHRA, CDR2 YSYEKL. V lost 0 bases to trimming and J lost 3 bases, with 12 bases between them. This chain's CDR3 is CASSQEENRFGNTIYF. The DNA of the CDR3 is TGCGCCAGCAGCCAAGAAGAAAACAGGTTTGGAAACACCATATATTTT.

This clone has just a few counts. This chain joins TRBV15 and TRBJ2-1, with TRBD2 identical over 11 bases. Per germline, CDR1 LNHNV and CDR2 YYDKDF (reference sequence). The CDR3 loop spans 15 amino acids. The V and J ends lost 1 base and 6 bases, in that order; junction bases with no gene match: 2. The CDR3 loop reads CATSRALAGGNEQFF. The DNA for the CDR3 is TGTGCCACCAGCAGAGCCCTAGCGGGGGGCAATGAGCAGTTCTTC.

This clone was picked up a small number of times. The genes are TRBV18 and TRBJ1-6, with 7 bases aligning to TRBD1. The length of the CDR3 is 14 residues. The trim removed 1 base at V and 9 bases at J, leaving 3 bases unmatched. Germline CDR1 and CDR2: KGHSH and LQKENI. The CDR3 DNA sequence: TGTGCCAGCTCACCACAGGGGGCTGGTTCACCCCTCCACTTT. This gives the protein CASSPQGAGSPLHF.

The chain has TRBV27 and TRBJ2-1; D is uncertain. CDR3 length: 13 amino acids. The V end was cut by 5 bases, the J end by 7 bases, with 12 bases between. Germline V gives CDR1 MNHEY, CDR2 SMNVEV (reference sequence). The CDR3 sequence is CASSPPFGNEQFF. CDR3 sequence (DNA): TGTGCCAGCAGTCCCCCTTTCGGGAATGAGCAGTTCTTC.

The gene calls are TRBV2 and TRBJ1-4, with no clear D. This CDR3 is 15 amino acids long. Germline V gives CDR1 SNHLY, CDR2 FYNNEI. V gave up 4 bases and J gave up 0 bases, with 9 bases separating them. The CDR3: CASSGFGATNEKLFF. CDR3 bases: TGTGCCAGCAGTGGATTCGGGGCAACTAATGAAAAACTGTTTTTT.

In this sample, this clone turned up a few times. CDR3 DNA: TGTGCCAGCAGCCCGTACATCTCAACTAATGAAAAACTGTTTTTT. This encodes CASSPYISTNEKLFF. The V call is TRBV11-2, the J call TRBJ1-4; D unclear. Per germline, CDR1 SGHAT and CDR2 FQNNGV. There are 15 residues in the CDR3. Trimming left V 5 bases short and J 0 bases short, with 10 bases between.

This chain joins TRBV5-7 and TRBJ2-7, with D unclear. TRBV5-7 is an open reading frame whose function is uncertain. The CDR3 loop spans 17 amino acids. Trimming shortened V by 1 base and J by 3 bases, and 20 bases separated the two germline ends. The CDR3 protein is CASSLRGRLSLVYEQYV. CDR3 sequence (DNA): TGTGCCAGCAGCTTGAGAGGCCGGTTGTCCCTCGTCTACGAGCAGTACGTC.

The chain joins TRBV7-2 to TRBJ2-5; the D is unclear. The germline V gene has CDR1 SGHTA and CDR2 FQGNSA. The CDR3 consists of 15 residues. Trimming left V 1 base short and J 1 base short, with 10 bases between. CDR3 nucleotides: TGTGCCAGCAGCTTAGGGCTCCCCGCCCAAGAGACCCAGTACTTC. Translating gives CASSLGLPAQETQYF.

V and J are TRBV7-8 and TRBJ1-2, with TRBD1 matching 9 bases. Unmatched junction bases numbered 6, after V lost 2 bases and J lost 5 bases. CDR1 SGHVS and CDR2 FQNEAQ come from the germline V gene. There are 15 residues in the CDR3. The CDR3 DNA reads TGTGCCAGCAGCTTATCAGGACAGGGGTGGTATGGCTACACCTTC. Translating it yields CASSLSGQGWYGYTF. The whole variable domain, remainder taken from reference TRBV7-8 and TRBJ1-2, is GAGVSQSPRYKVAKRGQDVALRCDPISGHVSLFWYQQALGQGPEFLTYFQNEAQLDKSGLPSDRFFAERPEGSVSTLKIQRTQQEDSAVYLCASSLSGQGWYGYTFGSGTRLTVV.

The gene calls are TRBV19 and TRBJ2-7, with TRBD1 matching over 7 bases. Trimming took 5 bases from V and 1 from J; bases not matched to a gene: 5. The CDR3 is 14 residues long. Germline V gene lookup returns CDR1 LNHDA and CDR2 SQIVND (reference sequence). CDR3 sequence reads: CASSPGQVSYEQYF. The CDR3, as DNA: TGTGCCAGTAGTCCAGGACAGGTTTCCTACGAGCAGTACTTC.

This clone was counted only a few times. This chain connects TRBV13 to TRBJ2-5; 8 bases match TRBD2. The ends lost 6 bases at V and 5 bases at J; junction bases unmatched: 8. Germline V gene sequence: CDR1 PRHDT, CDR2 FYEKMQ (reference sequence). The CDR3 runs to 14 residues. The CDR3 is CASSFAGGGETQYF. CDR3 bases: TGTGCCAGCAGTTTTGCGGGGGGCGGGGAGACCCAGTACTTC. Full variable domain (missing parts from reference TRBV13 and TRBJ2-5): AAGVIQSPRHLIKEKRETATLKCYPIPRHDTVYWYQQGPGQDPQFLISFYEKMQSDKGSIPDRFSAQQFSDYHSELNMSSLELGDSALYFCASSFAGGGETQYFGPGTRLLVL.

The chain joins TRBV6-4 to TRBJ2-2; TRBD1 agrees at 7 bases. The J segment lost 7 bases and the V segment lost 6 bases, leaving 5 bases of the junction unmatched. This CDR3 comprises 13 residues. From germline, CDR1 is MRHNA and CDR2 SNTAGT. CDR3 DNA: TGTGCCAGCAGAGAACAGGGGATCGGGGAGCTGTTTTTT. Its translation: CASREQGIGELFF.

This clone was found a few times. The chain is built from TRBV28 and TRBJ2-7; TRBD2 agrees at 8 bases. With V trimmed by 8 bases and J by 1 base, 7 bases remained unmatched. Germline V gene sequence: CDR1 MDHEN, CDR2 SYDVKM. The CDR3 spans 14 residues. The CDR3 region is CASAGGYLSYEQYV. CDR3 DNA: TGTGCCAGCGCGGGGGGCTACCTTTCCTACGAGCAGTACGTC.

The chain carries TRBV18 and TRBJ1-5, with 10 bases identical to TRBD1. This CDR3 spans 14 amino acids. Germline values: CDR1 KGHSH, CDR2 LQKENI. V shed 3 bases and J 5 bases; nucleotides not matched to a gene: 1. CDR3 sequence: CASSPGTGDQPQHF. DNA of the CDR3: TGTGCCAGCTCACCCGGGACAGGGGATCAGCCCCAGCATTTT.

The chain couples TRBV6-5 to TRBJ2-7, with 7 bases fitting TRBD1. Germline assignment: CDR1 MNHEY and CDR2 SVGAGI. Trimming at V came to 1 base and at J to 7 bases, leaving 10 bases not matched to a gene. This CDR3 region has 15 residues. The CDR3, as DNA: TGTGCCAGCAGTTACTTCGCGACAGGGCTGGGGGAGCAGTACTTC. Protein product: CASSYFATGLGEQYF.

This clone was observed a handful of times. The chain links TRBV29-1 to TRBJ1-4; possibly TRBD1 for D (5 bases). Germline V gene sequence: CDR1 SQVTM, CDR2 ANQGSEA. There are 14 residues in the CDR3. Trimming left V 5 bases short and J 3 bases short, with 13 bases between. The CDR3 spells CSVQMGGPNEKLFF. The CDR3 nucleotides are TGCAGCGTTCAGATGGGGGGACCTAATGAAAAACTGTTTTTT.

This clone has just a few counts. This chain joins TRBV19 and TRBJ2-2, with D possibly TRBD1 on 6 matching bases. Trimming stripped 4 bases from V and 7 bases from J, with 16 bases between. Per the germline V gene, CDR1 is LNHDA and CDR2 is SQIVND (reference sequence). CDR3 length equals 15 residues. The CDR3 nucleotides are TGTGCCAGTAGTACAGGACAGCGCCTTATCGGGGAGCTGTTTTTT. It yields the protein CASSTGQRLIGELFF.

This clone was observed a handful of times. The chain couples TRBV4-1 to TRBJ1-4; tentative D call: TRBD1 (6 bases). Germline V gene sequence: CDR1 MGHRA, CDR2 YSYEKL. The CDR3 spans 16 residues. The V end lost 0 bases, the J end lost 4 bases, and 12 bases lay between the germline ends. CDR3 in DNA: TGCGCCAGCAGCCAAGAACGGGGGGCAGGTAATGAAAAACTGTTTTTT. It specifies CASSQERGAGNEKLFF.

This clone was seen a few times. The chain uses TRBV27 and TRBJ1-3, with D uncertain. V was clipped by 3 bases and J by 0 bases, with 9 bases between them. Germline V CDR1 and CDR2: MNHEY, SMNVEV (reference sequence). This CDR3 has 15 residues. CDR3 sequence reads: CASSLTSSSGNTIYF. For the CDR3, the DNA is TGTGCCAGCAGTTTGACATCCTCCTCTGGAAACACCATATATTTT.

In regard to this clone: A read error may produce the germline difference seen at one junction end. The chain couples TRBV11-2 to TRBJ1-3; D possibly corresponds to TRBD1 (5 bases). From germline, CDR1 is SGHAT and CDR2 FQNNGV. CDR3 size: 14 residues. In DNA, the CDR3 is TGTGCCAGCAGCCTCGGGACTGTTGGAAACGCCATATATTTT. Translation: CASSLGTVGNAIYF.